These 2 T cell receptor beta chains were all obtained from the same sample, sequenced in a study of cytomegalovirus exposure and HLA in healthy donors (dated by TCRdb to about 2017). Libraries were built with the immunoSEQ multiplex PCR assay. For the multiplex PCR, a mixture combining 60 forward primers for TCR Vbeta segments and 13 reverse primers for TCR Jbeta segments was used. In TCRdb, the immuneACCESS table is reduced to in-frame sequences with V and J assigned. These tables do not hold every clone; where another copy was compared, an unresolved V gene accounts for under half, and the others remain unexplained. The sample's clone listing holds tens of thousands of clones. The top ten constitute around an eighth of the sample. Source material: PBMCs. The receptors originated from a woman aged 55-75 years in good health and CMV-seropositive.

This chain joins TRBV9 and TRBJ2-3; no clear D. CDR3 length equals 14 residues. Germline V gene lookup returns CDR1 SGDLS and CDR2 YYNGEE. The V and J ends lost 3 bases and 2 bases respectively, with 10 bases between them. The DNA for the CDR3 is TGTGCCAGCAGCGCCAGGATTCCCACAGATACGCAGTATTTT. Protein product: CASSARIPTDTQYF.

The chain is built from TRBV6-1 and TRBJ2-7; D is possibly TRBD1 (5 bases). Trimming cost V 6 bases and J 4 bases, with 19 bases left between them. The germline V gene has CDR1 MNHNS and CDR2 SASEGT. This CDR3 region has 15 residues. The CDR3 DNA is TGTGCCAGCAGGGGCGCACAGGTCGGCTTATACGAGCAGTACTTC. Protein sequence: CASRGAQVGLYEQYF.